These 29 T cell receptor beta chains came from one sample sequenced in a study of blood T cell repertoires in COVID-19. TCRdb's copy holds only in-frame clones and misses some; the assay was immunoSEQ multiplex PCR. The table has about 220,000 clones, roughly 84% seen once; the top ten hold roughly 2.8%. The material sequenced was peripheral blood. The source of these receptors is a man in his fifties who had recovered from COVID-19.

CDR3 residues: CASSDGGRAHEQYF. The CDR3, as DNA: TGCGCCAGCAGTGATGGCGGGAGGGCCCACGAGCAGTACTTC. V and J are TRBV10-1 and TRBJ2-7; 9 nucleotides line up with TRBD2. The CDR3 contains 14 residues. V shed 3 bases and J 5 bases; nucleotides not matched to a gene: 5. The germline gives CDR1 WNHNN, CDR2 SYGVQD (reference sequence).

The rearrangement links TRBV18 to TRBJ2-1; 13 bases are a match to TRBD2. The CDR3 contains 17 residues. The V segment lost 5 bases and the J segment 6 bases; nucleotides outside the gene matches: 10. Germline lookup yields CDR1 KGHSH and CDR2 LQKENI. The CDR3 DNA sequence: TGTGCCAGCTCATCGCTCCCGGGACTAGCGGGGCCCAATGAGCAGTTCTTC. Translated: CASSSLPGLAGPNEQFF.

The CDR3 sequence is CASSITGGPSGEQFF. The CDR3 DNA follows: TGTGCCAGCTCAATAACGGGAGGTCCCAGTGGGGAGCAGTTCTTC. The genes are TRBV18 and TRBJ2-1; 7 nucleotides match TRBD2. This CDR3 region has 15 residues. CDR1 KGHSH and CDR2 LQKENI come from the germline V gene. Trimming removed 5 bases from V and 10 bases from J; junction bases left unmatched: 14.

This sequence joins TRBV5-1 and TRBJ2-7, with TRBD1 as a possible D gene (5 bases). Deletions cut 5 bases from V and 2 bases from J, with 11 bases between. The CDR3 extends over 13 amino acids. Looked up from germline, CDR1 is SGHRS and CDR2 is YFSETQ. This CDR3 is CASSYQGPYEQYF. CDR3 coding DNA: TGCGCCAGCAGTTATCAGGGTCCCTACGAGCAGTACTTC.

In this sample, this clone turned up once. The chain employs TRBV5-6 and TRBJ2-1; tentatively, D is TRBD2 (6 bases). V dropped 1 base and J dropped 1 base, with 18 bases sitting between them. CDR3 size: 18 residues. Germline lookup yields CDR1 SGHDT and CDR2 YYEEEE. CDR3 loop: CASSLLLASGISYNEQFF. The CDR3 DNA follows: TGTGCCAGCAGCTTGCTCCTAGCGTCGGGTATTTCCTACAATGAGCAGTTCTTC.

This chain joins TRBV5-1 and TRBJ2-7; 9 positions match TRBD2. CDR1 and CDR2 (germline): SGHRS, YFSETQ. V lost 0 bases, J lost 3 bases, and 7 bases stayed unmatched. This CDR3 spans 16 amino acids. DNA of the CDR3: TGCGCCAGCAGCTTGGAGGTTAGCGGGGGCCTCTACGAGCAGTACTTC. The encoded protein is CASSLEVSGGLYEQYF.

V gene TRBV18 combines with J gene TRBJ1-2; the D gene is possibly TRBD1 (6 bases). The CDR3 totals 16 residues. Between the trimmed V and J ends, which lost 3 bases and 3 bases, there was a span of 17 bases. CDR1 and CDR2 (germline): KGHSH, LQKENI. CDR3 region: CASSPLLAGADYGYTF. CDR3 DNA: TGTGCCAGCTCACCTCTACTCGCAGGGGCGGACTATGGCTACACCTTC.

The rearrangement joins TRBV5-4 to TRBJ2-7; TRBD2 agrees at 7 bases. The V gene end was trimmed by 5 bases and the J gene end by 0 bases; junction bases not matched to a gene: 8. Germline V lookup: CDR1 SGHNT, CDR2 YYREEE (reference sequence). The CDR3 sequence is 15 residues long. CDR3 amino acids: CASSPSGDRSYEQYF. Here the CDR3 DNA reads TGTGCCAGCAGTCCCAGCGGGGACCGCTCCTACGAGCAGTACTTC.

This rearrangement joins TRBV5-1 to TRBJ2-7, with 7 bases fitting TRBD2. The CDR3 length is 16 residues. Trimming took 4 bases from V and 0 from J; bases not matched to a gene: 10. The germline CDR1 and CDR2 sequences are SGHRS and YFSETQ. CDR3 DNA sequence: TGCGCCAGCAGCACCGACCAGCGGGACTCCTCCTACGAGCAGTACTTC. Translated: CASSTDQRDSSYEQYF.

The chain employs TRBV29-1 and TRBJ2-5, with D maybe TRBD1 (5 bases). Germline-derived CDR1 and CDR2 are SQVTM and ANQGSEA. The V end lost 3 bases, the J end lost 0 bases, and 11 bases lay between the germline ends. The CDR3 covers 14 residues. DNA of the CDR3: TGCAGCGTTGAGGTCGCGACAGACCAAGAGACCCAGTACTTC. Translation gives CSVEVATDQETQYF.

This clone has only a few counts. V gene TRBV5-4 combines with J gene TRBJ1-6; D uncertain. CDR1 and CDR2 from the germline V gene are SGHNT and YYREEE (reference sequence). Trimming removed 0 bases from V and 12 bases from J, with 13 bases in between. This CDR3 is 14 amino acids long. CDR3 in amino acids: CASSLAGGRKPLHF. The DNA for the CDR3 is TGTGCCAGCAGCTTGGCCGGAGGGAGGAAACCCCTCCACTTT.

This chain links TRBV19 with TRBJ2-7; perhaps TRBD1 as D (6 bases). V was pared by 0 bases and J by 3 bases, with 15 bases between. This CDR3 comprises 16 residues. Looked up from germline, CDR1 is LNHDA and CDR2 is SQIVND (reference sequence). CDR3 in amino acids: CASSIDGTTGYYEQYF. The CDR3 DNA reads TGTGCCAGTAGTATAGACGGGACAACAGGATACTACGAGCAGTACTTC.

The gene calls are TRBV30 and TRBJ2-7; D may be TRBD1 (5 bases). V dropped 2 bases and J dropped 5 bases, with 10 bases sitting between them. The CDR3 is made up of 12 amino acids. Germline V CDR1 and CDR2: GTSNPN, SVGIG (reference sequence). CDR3 sequence (DNA): TGTGCCTGGAGTCGTGGGGCCCACGAGCAGTACTTC. Residues: CAWSRGAHEQYF.

The genes are TRBV28 and TRBJ1-3; no reliable D call. The V gene lost 6 bases and the J gene lost 4 bases, with 13 bases spanning the gap. From germline, CDR1 is MDHEN and CDR2 SYDVKM. The CDR3 extends over 14 amino acids. The CDR3 loop is CASSLGSKGNTIYF. The CDR3, as DNA: TGTGCCAGCAGCCTAGGGAGTAAAGGAAACACCATATATTTT.

The J gene is TRBJ1-2, the V gene TRBV18; TRBD1 matches at 11 bases. The germline CDR1 and CDR2 sequences are KGHSH and LQKENI. This CDR3 is 15 amino acids long. With 3 bases clipped from V and 5 bases from J, the junction kept 5 bases outside the gene matches. CDR3 in DNA: TGTGCCAGCTCACCGGGGACAGGGGGAAGATATGGCTACACCTTC. Translation gives CASSPGTGGRYGYTF.

This rearrangement joins TRBV4-1 to TRBJ2-7; D perhaps matches TRBD2 (5 bases). The CDR3 is 15 residues long. CDR1 and CDR2 from the germline V gene are MGHRA and YSYEKL. Trimming stripped 4 bases from V and 3 bases from J, with 16 bases between. CDR3 coding DNA: TGCGCCAGCAGCCCCCGGACCGGGGAAAACTACGAGCAGTACTTC. Translating it yields CASSPRTGENYEQYF.

This clone was recorded only once. As DNA, the CDR3 is TGTGCCAGTGGAGGACTAGCGGGAAACAGTGCTACGCAGTATTTT. It specifies CASGGLAGNSATQYF. The rearrangement joins TRBV19 to TRBJ2-3; 12 nucleotides align to TRBD2. The trim removed 8 bases at V and 8 bases at J, leaving 11 bases unmatched. This CDR3 has 15 residues. Germline assignment: CDR1 LNHDA and CDR2 SQIVND (reference sequence).

The chain carries TRBV2 and TRBJ1-5, with a possible D match to TRBD1 (6 bases). The ends were cut back, 5 bases at V and 1 base at J, with 18 bases in the middle. CDR3 length equals 17 residues. The germline V gene has CDR1 SNHLY and CDR2 FYNNEI. The CDR3 spells CASSRQVIYSSNQPQHF. For the CDR3, the DNA is TGTGCCAGCAGTCGACAGGTAATATATAGCAGCAATCAGCCCCAGCATTTT.

The chain links TRBV3-1 (or the pseudogene TRBV3-2) to TRBJ1-6; D is perhaps TRBD1 (5 bases). Germline assignment: CDR1 LGHDT and CDR2 YNNKEL (reference sequence). V was trimmed by 4 bases and J by 8 bases, leaving 15 bases between them. This CDR3 is 15 amino acids long. As DNA, the CDR3 is TGTGCCAGCAGCCTGAATGGACAAGCGTATTCACCCCTCCACTTT. Translating it yields CASSLNGQAYSPLHF.

This clone was observed once. The chain carries TRBV29-1 and TRBJ2-5, with D possibly being TRBD1 (6 bases). The CDR3 is made up of 13 amino acids. Trimming stripped 3 bases from V and 5 bases from J, with 13 bases between. Germline V gives CDR1 SQVTM, CDR2 ANQGSEA. CDR3 residues: CSVDRGGTETQYF. In nucleotides, the CDR3 is TGCAGCGTTGACAGGGGTGGTACGGAGACCCAGTACTTC. The full variable domain, in which reference TRBV29-1 and TRBJ2-5 provide the parts outside the CDR3, is SAVISQKPSRDICQRGTSLTIQCQVDSQVTMMFWYRQQPGQSLTLIATANQGSEATYESGFVIDKFPISRPNLTFSTLTVSNMSPEDSSIYLCSVDRGGTETQYFGPGTRLLVL.

The chain has TRBV19 and TRBJ1-1, with D maybe TRBD1 (5 bases). CDR3 length: 13 residues. V shed 9 bases and J shed 3 bases, with 14 bases lying between them. Germline CDR1 and CDR2: LNHDA and SQIVND (reference sequence). CDR3 in amino acids: CASGSGGHTEAFF. The CDR3 DNA reads as TGTGCCAGCGGGAGTGGGGGTCACACTGAAGCTTTCTTT.

This clone was counted a single time. The chain employs TRBV6-5 and TRBJ2-5; maybe TRBD1 (6 bases). Germline assignment: CDR1 MNHEY and CDR2 SVGAGI. V was trimmed by 6 bases and J by 1 base, leaving 6 bases between them. CDR3 size: 12 residues. The CDR3 region is CASRQGQETQYF. The CDR3 DNA is TGTGCCAGCAGACAGGGCCAAGAGACCCAGTACTTC.

V usage is TRBV7-9 and J usage is TRBJ1-1; 7 bases are a match to TRBD1. This CDR3 spans 14 amino acids. J lost 0 bases, V lost 5 bases, and 3 bases had no gene match. The germline V gene encodes CDR1 SEHNR and CDR2 FQNEAQ (reference sequence). CDR3: CASSKGTVNTEAFF. In DNA form, the CDR3 reads TGTGCCAGCAGCAAGGGGACAGTGAACACTGAAGCTTTCTTT. Filled out from reference TRBV7-9 and TRBJ1-1, the complete variable domain reads DTGVSQNPRHKITKRGQNVTFRCDPISEHNRLYWYRQTLGQGPEFLTYFQNEAQLEKSRLLSDRFSAERPKGSFSTLEIQRTEQGDSAMYLCASSKGTVNTEAFFGQGTRLTVV.

The rearrangement links TRBV6-5 to TRBJ1-4, with 9 bases aligning to TRBD1. Germline CDR1 is MNHEY and CDR2 is SVGAGI. The CDR3 runs 13 residues. The V gene end was trimmed by 11 bases and the J gene end by 0 bases; junction bases not matched to a gene: 1. The CDR3 region has the DNA TGTGCCGGACAGGGGACAACTAATGAAAAACTGTTTTTT. Translating it yields CAGQGTTNEKLFF.

The rearrangement joins TRBV29-1 to TRBJ1-3; D is possibly TRBD1 (5 bases). The CDR3 consists of 13 residues. The V end lost 5 bases, the J end lost 3 bases, and 11 bases lay between the germline ends. Germline-derived CDR1 and CDR2 are SQVTM and ANQGSEA. This chain's CDR3 is CSVQGGSGNTIYF. The DNA of the CDR3 is TGCAGCGTTCAGGGAGGGAGTGGAAACACCATATATTTT.

The chain carries TRBV6-5 and TRBJ2-2; no clear D gene. CDR1 and CDR2 from the germline V gene are MNHEY and SVGAGI. CDR3 size: 14 residues. V was shortened by 7 bases and J by 1 base, with 10 bases between the two germline ends. The CDR3 sequence: CASTRSRNTGELFF. CDR3 bases: TGTGCCAGCACACGGAGCCGGAACACCGGGGAGCTGTTTTTT.

Written as DNA, the CDR3 is TGTGCCAGCAAGGAGGACAGCTCCTACGAGCAGTACTTC. This encodes CASKEDSSYEQYF. This rearrangement joins TRBV2 to TRBJ2-7, with D possibly TRBD1 on 6 matching bases. Between the trimmed V and J ends, which lost 7 bases and 0 bases, there was a span of 10 bases. CDR1 SNHLY and CDR2 FYNNEI come from the germline V gene. There are 13 residues in the CDR3.

The chain carries TRBV27 and TRBJ2-7; TRBD1 aligns across 8 bases. Germline-derived CDR1 and CDR2 are MNHEY and SMNVEV (reference sequence). J lost 4 bases, V lost 4 bases, and 6 bases had no gene match. The CDR3 is made up of 14 amino acids. The CDR3 sequence is CASSSTDRAYEQYF. The CDR3 DNA sequence: TGTGCCAGCAGTTCTACGGACAGGGCTTACGAGCAGTACTTC.

This chain links TRBV29-1 with TRBJ2-2, with D possibly being TRBD1 (6 bases). The CDR3 consists of 16 residues. Germline-derived CDR1 and CDR2 are SQVTM and ANQGSEA. With 6 bases removed from V and 0 bases from J, the gap between germline ends came to 17 bases. This CDR3 is CSVLTPTGTNTGELFF. CDR3 in DNA: TGCAGCGTCCTTACACCGACAGGCACGAACACCGGGGAGCTGTTTTTT.